The next 15 T cell receptor beta chains were all read from a single sample in a study of early T cells in non-severe SARS-CoV-2 infection (dated by TCRdb to 2020 to 2022). The receptor library was made with 5' RACE. Instrument on record: NextSeq 500. Using fastp at Q25 and MiXCR, TCRdb reprocessed the public reads and kept productive beta chains. Rows matching on CDR3 protein sequence are summarized as one entry with the most common DNA and genes. The sample table lists about 77,000 distinct CDR3 sequences, about a sixth of them with a count of one. The ten biggest clones cover about 3.1% of the sample. Source material: whole blood. The receptors were sampled from an adult who was a healthcare worker with PCR-confirmed SARS-CoV-2 infection or an uninfected control (not recorded which).

The gene calls are TRBV4-2 and TRBJ1-4; no clear D gene. The CDR3 runs to 17 residues. Germline values: CDR1 LGHNA, CDR2 YNFKEQ. With 0 bases removed from V and 0 bases from J, the gap between germline ends came to 11 bases. CDR3 bases: TGTGCCAGCAGCCAAGAGGCCTCAATTGCAACTAATGAAAAACTGTTTTTT. Protein product: CASSQEASIATNEKLFF.

The rearrangement links TRBV12-3 or TRBV12-4 to TRBJ2-7; tentatively, D is TRBD2 (5 bases). Trimming cost V 6 bases and J 7 bases, with 16 bases left between them. This CDR3 has 13 residues. CDR3 in DNA: TGTGCCAGCAGAGCGGTGCCCCTCGGGGAGCAGTACTTC. It encodes CASRAVPLGEQYF.

A few counts support this clonotype. The V gene is TRBV5-5, the J gene TRBJ1-5; D is ambiguous. The CDR3 is made up of 10 amino acids. Germline CDR1 reads SGHKS; CDR2 reads YYEKEE (reference sequence). V was shortened by 3 bases and J by 11 bases, with 6 bases between the two germline ends. CDR3 DNA: TGTGCCAGCAGCTCTTCGGCCCAGCATTTT. Protein product: CASSSSAQHF.

The chain couples TRBV30 to TRBJ1-5; the D gene is possibly TRBD1 (5 bases). CDR3 length: 13 residues. The germline CDR1 and CDR2 sequences are GTSNPN and SVGIG (reference sequence). V was trimmed by 2 bases and J by 3 bases, leaving 8 bases between them. In nucleotides, the CDR3 is TGTGCCTGGAGTTTACAGGACAATCAGCCCCAGCATTTT. This sequence encodes CAWSLQDNQPQHF.

The genes are TRBV29-1 and TRBJ2-1; 10 nucleotides agree with TRBD2. This CDR3 is 15 amino acids long. The germline gives CDR1 SQVTM, CDR2 ANQGSEA. Trimming removed 4 bases from V and 5 bases from J; junction bases left unmatched: 8. DNA of the CDR3: TGCAGCGTTGCCCATAGGCTAGCGGGAGACAATGAGCAGTTCTTC. Translation gives CSVAHRLAGDNEQFF.

The rearrangement uses TRBV27 and TRBJ2-1; 14 nucleotides align to TRBD2. J gave up 7 bases and V 4 bases, and 9 bases lay outside the gene matches. The CDR3 extends over 17 amino acids. Germline V gene lookup returns CDR1 MNHEY and CDR2 SMNVEV (reference sequence). This CDR3 is CASSSRLAGGPKNEQFF. CDR3 sequence (DNA): TGTGCCAGCAGTTCCAGACTAGCGGGGGGGCCCAAAAATGAGCAGTTCTTC.

The chain combines TRBV30 with TRBJ1-3; D is perhaps TRBD1 (6 bases). CDR1 is GTSNPN, CDR2 SVGIG, per germline (reference sequence). CDR3 length equals 11 residues. Trimming pared 8 bases from V and 8 bases from J, leaving 13 bases between. CDR3 sequence reads: CATGGFDTIYF. The DNA of the CDR3 is TGTGCCACCGGGGGCTTCGACACCATATATTTT.

The rearrangement links TRBV14 to TRBJ2-3; D remains unclear. The CDR3 covers 13 residues. The V end was cut by 3 bases, the J end by 3 bases, with 7 bases between. Germline V gene data show CDR1 as SGHDN and CDR2 as FVKESK. The CDR3 reads CASSHGITDTQYF. The CDR3 region has the DNA TGTGCCAGCAGCCACGGTATAACAGATACGCAGTATTTT.

This clonotype was picked up a small number of times. This rearrangement joins TRBV3-1 to TRBJ2-1; possible D gene TRBD1, 6 bases. CDR3 length equals 14 residues. V was pared by 10 bases and J by 4 bases, with 17 bases between. The germline V gene encodes CDR1 LGHDT and CDR2 YNNKEL (reference sequence). The CDR3 nucleotides are TGTGCCACCTCAAGACAGGAGCTTTACAATGAGCAGTTCTTC. Translation: CATSRQELYNEQFF.

This clonotype was observed at least ten times. This rearrangement joins TRBV10-3 to TRBJ1-6; D gene ambiguous. V dropped 3 bases and J dropped 9 bases, with 9 bases sitting between them. CDR1 is ENHRY, CDR2 SYGVKD, per germline. CDR3 size: 13 residues. The CDR3 loop is CAISEGMVSPLHF. CDR3 coding DNA: TGTGCCATCAGTGAAGGGATGGTTTCACCCCTCCACTTT.

This clonotype was observed a handful of times. DNA of the CDR3: TGCGCCAGCAGCTTGGCGTTAGGAGGTGAAGCTTTCTTT. This translates into CASSLALGGEAFF. V gene TRBV5-1 combines with J gene TRBJ1-1, with unresolved D. The V end was cut by 0 bases, the J end by 7 bases, with 10 bases between. The CDR3 contains 13 residues. CDR1 is SGHRS, CDR2 YFSETQ, per germline.

Only a few counts were recorded for this clonotype. The rearrangement joins TRBV19 to TRBJ1-4; 7 bases are shared with TRBD1. V trimming: 4 bases; J trimming: 0 bases; junction bases outside the gene matches: 8. The CDR3 length is 17 residues. Per the germline V gene, CDR1 is LNHDA and CDR2 is SQIVND (reference sequence). The CDR3 sequence: CASSTYRDRATNEKLFF. CDR3 in DNA: TGTGCCAGTAGTACCTACCGGGACAGAGCAACTAATGAAAAACTGTTTTTT.

This clonotype was counted only a few times. V and J are TRBV14 and TRBJ2-7; 7 bases are a match to TRBD2. Germline V gene lookup returns CDR1 SGHDN and CDR2 FVKESK. The CDR3 has 17 amino acids. V was clipped by 1 base and J by 2 bases; unmatched bases: 11. In DNA form, the CDR3 reads TGTGCCAGCAGCCAAGGAGGCGGACTAGTCTTTCCCTACGAGCAGTACTTC. It translates to CASSQGGGLVFPYEQYF.

This sequence joins TRBV5-1 and TRBJ2-3, with a tentative D call TRBD2 (6 bases). V was pared by 1 base and J by 0 bases, with 9 bases between. CDR1 is SGHRS and CDR2 is YFSETQ in the germline V gene. This CDR3 is 15 amino acids long. CDR3 in amino acids: CASSLISGSTDTQYF. CDR3 sequence (DNA): TGCGCCAGCAGCTTGATTAGCGGAAGCACAGATACGCAGTATTTT.

In this sample, this clonotype is medium-sized. The chain employs TRBV7-9 and TRBJ2-3, with 9 bases that match TRBD1. Trimming took 5 bases from V and 0 from J; bases not matched to a gene: 6. Germline V CDR1 and CDR2: SEHNR, FQNEAQ (reference sequence). CDR3 length equals 16 residues. The CDR3 nucleotides read TGTGCCAGCAGCCCTAACACAGGGGGCAGCACAGATACGCAGTATTTT. Amino acids: CASSPNTGGSTDTQYF.